This T cell receptor beta chain was found in a study of blood T cells in healthy people across ages. Germline lookup yields CDR1 MGHDK and CDR2 SYGVNS. This CDR3 region has 15 residues. Trimming took 7 bases from V and 7 from J; bases not matched to a gene: 10. Using a J-beta primer mix together with a sample-barcoded 5' primer, a second PCR was run for about 7 to 12 cycles. MiXCR, applied by TCRdb to the 5' RACE reads, yields one record per CDR3 protein. Among about 780,000 distinct CDR3 sequences listed, about 42% were seen once. Each donor's blood draw was 7.5 to 10 milliliters of peripheral blood. Per-sample yields of isolated PBMCs were at least 6 million. Remarks on this clonotype: No antigen is known for it.

The study's findings and limits: Age brought a roughly linear fall in TCR beta diversity measured per million T cells. Estimated diversity that came from one million T cells was considered an underestimate.

J is TRBJ2-1 and V is TRBV25-1, with 10 bases fitting TRBD2. Sample: blood. This receptor was obtained from a man older than 75 in good health. The CDR3 DNA follows: TGTGCCAGCACCTCGAGCGGGGGGGCTCGGAATGAGCAGTTCTTC. Protein sequence: CASTSSGGARNEQFF.